Each of the 2 T cell receptor beta chains below was sequenced from the same sample in a study of Graves' ophthalmopathy and Graves' hyperthyroidism. The TCR beta CDR3 regions underwent amplification from RNA transcripts. The first-round RT-PCR employed HTBI primers together with the Qiagen OneStep RT-PCR kit. A multiplex PCR was then performed as the second round. TCRdb analysed the multiplex PCR reads with MiXCR anew, one entry per CDR3 protein. The data contain hundreds of thousands of distinct CDR3 sequences, around 21% of them seen just once; the ten biggest clones take up approximately 3%. Sequencing input: peripheral blood. All receptors come from a woman aged 18-30 years with stable Graves' hyperthyroidism.

Many counts were recorded for this clonotype. CDR3 loop: CASRDSIPYNEQFF. The CDR3, as DNA: TGTGCCAGCCGGGACTCCATACCCTACAATGAGCAGTTCTTC. The gene calls are TRBV2 and TRBJ2-1, with D maybe TRBD2 (6 bases). This CDR3 has 14 amino acids. From germline, CDR1 is SNHLY and CDR2 FYNNEI. The V end lost 8 bases, the J end lost 2 bases, and 13 bases lay between the germline ends. Combining the CDR3 with reference TRBV2 and TRBJ2-1 gives the whole variable domain EPEVTQTPSHQVTQMGQEVILRCVPISNHLYFYWYRQILGQKVEFLVSFYNNEISEKSEIFDDQFSVERPDGSNFTLKIRSTKLEDSAMYFCASRDSIPYNEQFFGPGTRLTVL.

The chain combines TRBV28 with TRBJ1-1; 7 bases fit TRBD1. The CDR3 length is 16 residues. V trimming: 3 bases; J trimming: 7 bases; junction bases outside the gene matches: 14. Germline V gives CDR1 MDHEN, CDR2 SYDVKM. For the CDR3, the DNA is TGTGCCAGCAGTTTCGAACCCTCCAGGGGGATAGGTGAAGCTTTCTTT. It encodes CASSFEPSRGIGEAFF.